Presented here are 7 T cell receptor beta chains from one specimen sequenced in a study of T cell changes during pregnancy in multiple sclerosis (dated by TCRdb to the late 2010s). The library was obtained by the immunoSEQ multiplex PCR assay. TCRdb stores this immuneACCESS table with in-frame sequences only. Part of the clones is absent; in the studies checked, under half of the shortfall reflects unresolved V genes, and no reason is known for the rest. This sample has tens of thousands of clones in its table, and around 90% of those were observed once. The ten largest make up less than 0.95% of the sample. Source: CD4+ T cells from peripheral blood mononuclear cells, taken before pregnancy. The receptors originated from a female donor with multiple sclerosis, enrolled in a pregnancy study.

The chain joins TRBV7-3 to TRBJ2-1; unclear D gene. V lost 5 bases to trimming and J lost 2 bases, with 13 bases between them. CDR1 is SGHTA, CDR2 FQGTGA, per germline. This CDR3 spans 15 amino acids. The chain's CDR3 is CASSIQANPYNEQFF. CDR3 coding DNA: TGTGCCAGCAGCATTCAGGCCAACCCCTACAATGAGCAGTTCTTC.

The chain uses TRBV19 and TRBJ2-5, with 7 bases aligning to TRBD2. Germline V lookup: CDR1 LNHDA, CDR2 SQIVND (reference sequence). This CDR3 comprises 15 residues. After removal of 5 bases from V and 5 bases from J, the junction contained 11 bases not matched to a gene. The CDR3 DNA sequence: TGTGCCAGTAGTCCAAAATACGGACTAGTTGAGACCCAGTACTTC. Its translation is CASSPKYGLVETQYF.

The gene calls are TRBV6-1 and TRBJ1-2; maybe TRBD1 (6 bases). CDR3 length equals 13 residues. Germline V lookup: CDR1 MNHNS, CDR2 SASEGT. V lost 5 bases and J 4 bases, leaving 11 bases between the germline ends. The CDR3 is CASSPGTIYGYTF. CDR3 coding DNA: TGTGCCAGCAGTCCCGGGACAATCTATGGCTACACCTTC.

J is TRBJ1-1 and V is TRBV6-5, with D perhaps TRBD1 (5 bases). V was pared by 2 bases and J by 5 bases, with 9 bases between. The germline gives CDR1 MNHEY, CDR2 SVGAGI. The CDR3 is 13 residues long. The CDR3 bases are TGTGCCAGCAGTTACGGGAGGGGTACTGAAGCTTTCTTT. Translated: CASSYGRGTEAFF.

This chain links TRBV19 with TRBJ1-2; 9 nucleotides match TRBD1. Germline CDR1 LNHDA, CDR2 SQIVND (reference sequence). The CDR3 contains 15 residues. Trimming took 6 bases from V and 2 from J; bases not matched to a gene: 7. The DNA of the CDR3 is TGTGCCAGTAGACATATTGGGACAGGGAACTATGGCTACACCTTC. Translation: CASRHIGTGNYGYTF.

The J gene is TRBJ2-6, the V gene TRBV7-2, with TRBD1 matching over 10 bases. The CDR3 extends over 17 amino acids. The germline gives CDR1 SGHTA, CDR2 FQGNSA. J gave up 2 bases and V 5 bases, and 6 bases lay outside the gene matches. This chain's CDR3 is CASSTRQGAPGANVLTF. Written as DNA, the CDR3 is TGTGCCAGCAGCACCCGACAGGGGGCGCCTGGGGCCAACGTCCTGACTTTC.

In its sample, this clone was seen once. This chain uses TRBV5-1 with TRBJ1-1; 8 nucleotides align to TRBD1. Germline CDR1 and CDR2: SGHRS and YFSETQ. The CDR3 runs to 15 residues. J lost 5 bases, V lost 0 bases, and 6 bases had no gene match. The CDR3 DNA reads TGCGCCAGCAGCTTGGCCGACAGGGGACGAACTGAAGCTTTCTTT. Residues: CASSLADRGRTEAFF.